This T cell receptor (beta chain) was captured in a study of T-cell memory formation after mild COVID-19. Study at large: TCR clusters showed largely donor specificity.

The 5'RACE method, run with constant-segment primers, produced TCR alpha and TCR beta cDNA libraries (carrying sample barcodes and UMIs). One entry per CDR3 protein results from TCRdb running MiXCR on the 5' RACE reads. The sample shows roughly 610,000 distinct CDR3 sequences, around 15% of them seen only once. The length of the CDR3 is 16 residues. J lost 0 bases, V lost 6 bases, and 8 bases had no gene match. Germline V gives CDR1 MGHRA, CDR2 YSYEKL. A few counts support this clonotype. The chain has TRBV4-1 and TRBJ2-3; 8 bases are a match to TRBD1. The clonotype originates from an adult woman who had mild COVID-19 (a few samples of this study predate the infection). Cell type and time point are not known. Source material: PBMCs or a T cell subset sorted from them (not recorded which). The DNA for the CDR3 is TGCGCCAGCAGACTCCGGGACAGGTCTAGCACAGATACGCAGTATTTT. It codes for CASRLRDRSSTDTQYF.